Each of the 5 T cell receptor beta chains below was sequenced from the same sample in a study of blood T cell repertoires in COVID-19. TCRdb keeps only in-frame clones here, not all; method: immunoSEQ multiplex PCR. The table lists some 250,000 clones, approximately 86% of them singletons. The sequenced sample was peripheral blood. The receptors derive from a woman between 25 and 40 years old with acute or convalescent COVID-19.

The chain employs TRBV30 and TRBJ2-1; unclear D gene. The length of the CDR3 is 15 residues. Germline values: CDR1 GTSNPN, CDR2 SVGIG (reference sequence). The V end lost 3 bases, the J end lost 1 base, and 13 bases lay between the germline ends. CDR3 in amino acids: CAWSDHTTSYNEQFF. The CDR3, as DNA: TGTGCCTGGAGCGATCATACGACTTCCTACAATGAGCAGTTCTTC.

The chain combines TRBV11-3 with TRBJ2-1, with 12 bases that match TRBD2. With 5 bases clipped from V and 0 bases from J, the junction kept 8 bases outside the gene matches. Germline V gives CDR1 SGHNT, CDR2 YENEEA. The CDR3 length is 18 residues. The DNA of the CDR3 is TGTGCCAGCAGCGACCAAGGACTAGCGGGAAGCTCCTACAATGAGCAGTTCTTC. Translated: CASSDQGLAGSSYNEQFF.

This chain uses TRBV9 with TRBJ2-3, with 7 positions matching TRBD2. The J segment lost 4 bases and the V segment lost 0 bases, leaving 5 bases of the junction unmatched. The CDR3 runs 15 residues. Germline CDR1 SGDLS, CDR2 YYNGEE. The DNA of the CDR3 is TGTGCCAGCAGCGTAGCGGGAGGTGGCTCAGATACGCAGTATTTT. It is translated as CASSVAGGGSDTQYF.

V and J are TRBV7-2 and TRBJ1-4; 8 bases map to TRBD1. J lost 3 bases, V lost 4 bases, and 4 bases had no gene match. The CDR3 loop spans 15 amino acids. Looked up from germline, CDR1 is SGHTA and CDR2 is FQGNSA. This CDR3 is CASSYDRGANEKLFF. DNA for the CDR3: TGTGCCAGCAGCTACGACAGGGGCGCTAATGAAAAACTGTTTTTT.

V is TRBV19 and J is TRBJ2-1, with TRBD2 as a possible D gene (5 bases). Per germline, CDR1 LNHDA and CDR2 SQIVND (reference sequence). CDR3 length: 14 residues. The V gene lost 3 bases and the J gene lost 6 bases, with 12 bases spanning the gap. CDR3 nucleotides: TGTGCCAGTAGTATTGTGGGAGTAGGCAATGAGCAGTTCTTC. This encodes CASSIVGVGNEQFF. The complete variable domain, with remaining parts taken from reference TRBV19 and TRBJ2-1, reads DGGITQSPKYLFRKEGQNVTLSCEQNLNHDAMYWYRQDPGQGLRLIYYSQIVNDFQKGDIAEGYSVSREKKESFPLTVTSAQKNPTAFYLCASSIVGVGNEQFFGPGTRLTVL.